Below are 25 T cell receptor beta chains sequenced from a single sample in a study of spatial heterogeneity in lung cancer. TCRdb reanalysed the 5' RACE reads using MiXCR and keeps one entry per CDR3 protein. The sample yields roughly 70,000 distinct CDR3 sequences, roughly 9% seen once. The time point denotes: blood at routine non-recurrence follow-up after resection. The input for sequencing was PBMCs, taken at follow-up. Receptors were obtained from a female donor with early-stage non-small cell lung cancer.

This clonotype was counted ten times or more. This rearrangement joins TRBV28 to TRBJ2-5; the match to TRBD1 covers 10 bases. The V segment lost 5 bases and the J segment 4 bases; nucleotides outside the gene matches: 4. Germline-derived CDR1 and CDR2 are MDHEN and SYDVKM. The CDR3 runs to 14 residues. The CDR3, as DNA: TGTGCCAGCAGTATGACAGGGGGCCTAGAGACCCAGTACTTC. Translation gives CASSMTGGLETQYF.

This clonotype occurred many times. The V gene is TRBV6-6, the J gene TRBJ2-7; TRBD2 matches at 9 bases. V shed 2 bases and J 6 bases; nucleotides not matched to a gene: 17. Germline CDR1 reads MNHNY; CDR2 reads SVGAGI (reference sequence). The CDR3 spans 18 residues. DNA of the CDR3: TGTGCCAGCAGTTACCCCTATACCCGGGGGACTAGCTTTACCGAGCAGTACTTC. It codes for CASSYPYTRGTSFTEQYF.

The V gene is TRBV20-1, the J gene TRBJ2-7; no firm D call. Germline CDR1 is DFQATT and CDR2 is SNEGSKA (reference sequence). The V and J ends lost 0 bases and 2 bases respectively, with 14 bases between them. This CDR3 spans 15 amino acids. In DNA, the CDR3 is TGCAGTGCTAGAGATCCGGTTGGTGGGACCTACGAGCAGTACTTC. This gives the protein CSARDPVGGTYEQYF.

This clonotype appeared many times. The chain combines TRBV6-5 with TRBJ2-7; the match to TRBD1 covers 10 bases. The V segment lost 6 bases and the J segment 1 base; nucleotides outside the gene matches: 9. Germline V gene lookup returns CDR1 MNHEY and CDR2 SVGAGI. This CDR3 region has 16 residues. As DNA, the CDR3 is TGTGCCAGCAGCCCACGAGGGACAGGGGCGTCCTACGAGCAGTACTTC. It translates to CASSPRGTGASYEQYF.

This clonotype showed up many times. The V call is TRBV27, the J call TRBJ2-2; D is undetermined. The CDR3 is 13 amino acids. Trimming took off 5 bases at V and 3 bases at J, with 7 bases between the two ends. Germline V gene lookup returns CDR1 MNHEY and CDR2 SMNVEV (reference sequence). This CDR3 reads CASSSGDTGELFF. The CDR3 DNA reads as TGTGCCAGCAGTAGTGGTGACACCGGGGAGCTGTTTTTT.

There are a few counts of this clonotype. The CDR3 loop is CASSLTADPNTGELFF. CDR3 nucleotides: TGTGCCAGCAGCCTGACAGCGGATCCGAACACCGGGGAGCTGTTTTTT. The rearrangement uses TRBV7-2 and TRBJ2-2; D might be TRBD1 or TRBD2, each matching 5 bases. Per germline, CDR1 SGHTA and CDR2 FQGNSA. The CDR3 runs 16 residues. Trimming took 5 bases from V and 0 from J, leaving 13 bases between them.

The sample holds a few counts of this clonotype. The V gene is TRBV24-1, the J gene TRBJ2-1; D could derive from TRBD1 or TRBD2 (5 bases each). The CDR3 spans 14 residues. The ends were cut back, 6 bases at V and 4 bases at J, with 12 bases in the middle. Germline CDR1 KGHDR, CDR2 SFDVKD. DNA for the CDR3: TGTGCCACCAGTTCCCCCGGGGCATACAATGAGCAGTTCTTC. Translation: CATSSPGAYNEQFF.

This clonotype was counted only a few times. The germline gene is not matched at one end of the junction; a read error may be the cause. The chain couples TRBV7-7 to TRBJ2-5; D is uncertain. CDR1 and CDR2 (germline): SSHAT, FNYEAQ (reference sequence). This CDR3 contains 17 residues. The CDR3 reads CASSPRSGPPTGETQYF. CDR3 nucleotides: TGTGCTAGCAGCCCAAGGTCCGGGCCCCCTACCGGGGAGACCCAGTACTTC.

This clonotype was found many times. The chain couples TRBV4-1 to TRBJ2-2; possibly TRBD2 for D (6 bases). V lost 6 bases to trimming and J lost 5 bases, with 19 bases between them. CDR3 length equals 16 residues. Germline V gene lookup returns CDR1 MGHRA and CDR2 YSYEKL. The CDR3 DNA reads TGCGCCAGCAGTATCGGACGGGAGATAGGTACCGGGGAGCTGTTTTTT. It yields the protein CASSIGREIGTGELFF.

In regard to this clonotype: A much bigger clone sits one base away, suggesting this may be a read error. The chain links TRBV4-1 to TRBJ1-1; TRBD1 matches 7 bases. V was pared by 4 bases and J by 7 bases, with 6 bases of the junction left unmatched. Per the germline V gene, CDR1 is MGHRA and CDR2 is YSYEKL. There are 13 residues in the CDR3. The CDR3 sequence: CASSREQGIEAFF. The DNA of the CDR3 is TGCGCCAGCAGCCGTGAACAGGGGATTGAAGCTTTCTTT.

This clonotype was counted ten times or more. The CDR3 is CASSLSSHGEPYGYTF. In nucleotides, the CDR3 is TGTGCCAGCAGTTTATCGTCCCACGGGGAACCTTATGGCTACACCTTC. This chain joins TRBV27 and TRBJ1-2; D uncertain. CDR1 and CDR2 from the germline V gene are MNHEY and SMNVEV (reference sequence). The V gene lost 0 bases and the J gene lost 5 bases, with 16 bases spanning the gap. The CDR3 totals 16 residues.

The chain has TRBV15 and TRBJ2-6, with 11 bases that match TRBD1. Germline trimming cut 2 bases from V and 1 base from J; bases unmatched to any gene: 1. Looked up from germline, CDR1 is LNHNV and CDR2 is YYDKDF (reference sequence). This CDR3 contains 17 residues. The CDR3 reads CATSRRDRGSGANVLTF. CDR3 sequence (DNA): TGTGCCACCAGCAGAAGGGACAGGGGGTCTGGGGCCAACGTCCTGACTTTC.

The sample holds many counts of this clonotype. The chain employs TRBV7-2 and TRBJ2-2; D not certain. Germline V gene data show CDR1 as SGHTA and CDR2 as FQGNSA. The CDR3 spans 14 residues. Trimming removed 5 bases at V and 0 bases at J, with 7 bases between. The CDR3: CASSVIANTGELFF. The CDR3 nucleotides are TGTGCCAGCAGCGTCATCGCGAACACCGGGGAGCTGTTTTTT.

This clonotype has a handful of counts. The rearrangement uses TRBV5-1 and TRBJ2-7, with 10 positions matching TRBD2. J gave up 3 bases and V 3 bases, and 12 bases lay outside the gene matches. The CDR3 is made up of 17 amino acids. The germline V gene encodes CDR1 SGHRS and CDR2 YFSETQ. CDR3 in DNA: TGCGCCAGCAGCTCTGGGCCCACTAGCGGGAAAGGCTACGAGCAGTACTTC. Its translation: CASSSGPTSGKGYEQYF.

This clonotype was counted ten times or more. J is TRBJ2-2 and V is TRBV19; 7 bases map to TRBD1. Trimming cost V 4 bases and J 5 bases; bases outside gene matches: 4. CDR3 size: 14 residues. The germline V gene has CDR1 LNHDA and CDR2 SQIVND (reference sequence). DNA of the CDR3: TGTGCCAGTAGTAGGGACAGAACAACCGGGGAGCTGTTTTTT. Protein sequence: CASSRDRTTGELFF.

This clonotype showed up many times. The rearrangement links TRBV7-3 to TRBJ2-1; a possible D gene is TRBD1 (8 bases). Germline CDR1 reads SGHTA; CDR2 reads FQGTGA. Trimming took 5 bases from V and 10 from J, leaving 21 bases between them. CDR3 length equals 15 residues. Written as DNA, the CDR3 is TGTGCCAGCAGCCTCCGACAGGGGAGGGGTTCGGAGCAGTTCTTC. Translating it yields CASSLRQGRGSEQFF.

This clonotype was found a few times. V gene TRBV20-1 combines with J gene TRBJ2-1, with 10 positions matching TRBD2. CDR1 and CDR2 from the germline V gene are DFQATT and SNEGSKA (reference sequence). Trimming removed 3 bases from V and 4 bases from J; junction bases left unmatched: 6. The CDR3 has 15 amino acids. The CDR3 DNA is TGCAGTGCTAGTCCGACAGCGGGAGGGTACAATGAGCAGTTCTTC. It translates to CSASPTAGGYNEQFF.

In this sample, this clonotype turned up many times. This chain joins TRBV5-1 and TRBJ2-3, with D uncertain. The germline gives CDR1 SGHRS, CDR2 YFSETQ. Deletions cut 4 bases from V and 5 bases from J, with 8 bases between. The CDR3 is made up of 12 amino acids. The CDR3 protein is CASSLGEDTQYF. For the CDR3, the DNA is TGCGCCAGCAGCCTCGGAGAAGATACGCAGTATTTT.

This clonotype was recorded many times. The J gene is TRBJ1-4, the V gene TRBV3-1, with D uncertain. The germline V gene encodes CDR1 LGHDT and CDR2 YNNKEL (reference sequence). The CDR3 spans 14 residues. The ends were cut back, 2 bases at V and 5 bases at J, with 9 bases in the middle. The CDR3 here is CASSQRNTNEKLFF. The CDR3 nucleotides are TGTGCCAGCAGCCAACGAAACACGAATGAAAAACTGTTTTTT.

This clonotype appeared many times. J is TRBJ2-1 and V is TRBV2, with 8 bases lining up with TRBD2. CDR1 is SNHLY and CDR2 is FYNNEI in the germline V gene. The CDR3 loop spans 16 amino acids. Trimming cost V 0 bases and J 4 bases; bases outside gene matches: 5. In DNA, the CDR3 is TGTGCCAGCAGTGAAGCGGCGGGGGGCTTTTACAATGAGCAGTTCTTC. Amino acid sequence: CASSEAAGGFYNEQFF.

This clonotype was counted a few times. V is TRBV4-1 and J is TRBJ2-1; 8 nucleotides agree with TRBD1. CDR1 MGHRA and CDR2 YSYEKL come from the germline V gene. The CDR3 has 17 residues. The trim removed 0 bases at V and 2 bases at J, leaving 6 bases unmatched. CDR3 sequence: CASSQDLVQGAYNEQFF. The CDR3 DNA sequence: TGCGCCAGCAGCCAAGATTTGGTACAGGGGGCCTACAATGAGCAGTTCTTC.

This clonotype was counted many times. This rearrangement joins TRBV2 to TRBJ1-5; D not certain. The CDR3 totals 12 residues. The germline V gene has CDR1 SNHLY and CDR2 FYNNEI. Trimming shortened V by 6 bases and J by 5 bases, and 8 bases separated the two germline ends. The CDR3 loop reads CASRGIDQPQHF. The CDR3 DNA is TGTGCCAGCAGGGGGATTGATCAGCCCCAGCATTTT.

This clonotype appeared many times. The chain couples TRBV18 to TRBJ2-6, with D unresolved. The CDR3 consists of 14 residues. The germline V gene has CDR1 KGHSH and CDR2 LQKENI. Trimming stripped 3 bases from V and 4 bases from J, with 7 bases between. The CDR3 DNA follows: TGTGCCAGCTCACCTTTGGACGGGGCCAACGTCCTGACTTTC. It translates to CASSPLDGANVLTF.

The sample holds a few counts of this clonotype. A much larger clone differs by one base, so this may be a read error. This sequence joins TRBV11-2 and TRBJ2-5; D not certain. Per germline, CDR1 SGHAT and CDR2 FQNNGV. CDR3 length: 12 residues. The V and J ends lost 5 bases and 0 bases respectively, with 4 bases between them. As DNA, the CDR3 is TGTGCCAGCAGCCCAGACCAAGAGACCCAGTACTTC. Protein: CASSPDQETQYF.

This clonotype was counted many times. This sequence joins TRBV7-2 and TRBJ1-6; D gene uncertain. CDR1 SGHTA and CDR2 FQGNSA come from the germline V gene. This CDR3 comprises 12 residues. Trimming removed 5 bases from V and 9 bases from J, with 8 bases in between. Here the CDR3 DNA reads TGTGCCAGCAGCCTGCCTCCTTCACCCCTCCACTTT. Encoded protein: CASSLPPSPLHF.